Listed here is a single T cell receptor beta chain. Original methodology: Filtering differed since immunoSEQ provided only junctions, with no quality scores. Sequenced by immunoSEQ multiplex PCR; TCRdb stores in-frame clones only, minus some. That table furnishes V, J and clone size, whereas the DNA furnished D and trimming. Seen here are some 2.1 million clones, about 95% observed once, and the top ten hold 1.1%. In the naive CD8 group, cells lacked CD45RO and were positively selected for CCR7, so terminally differentiated effector memory CD45RA+ cells were left out. This entry is derived from a study of shared clonotypes between healthy human individuals. Trimming took off 2 bases at V and 2 bases at J, with 11 bases between the two ends. Germline CDR1 reads SGHNT; CDR2 reads YYREEE (reference sequence). The CDR3 consists of 14 residues.

This clonotype was sampled from a man between 18 and 29 years old in good health. The sequenced sample was naive CD8+ T cells sorted from blood. The rearrangement links TRBV5-4 to TRBJ2-7; maybe TRBD1 (5 bases). The CDR3 region is CASSLRPGTYEQYF. As DNA, the CDR3 is TGTGCCAGCAGCTTAAGGCCAGGGACCTACGAGCAGTACTTC.